This T cell receptor (beta chain) was captured by sequencing in a study of Graves' ophthalmopathy and Graves' hyperthyroidism. V dropped 6 bases and J dropped 3 bases, with 12 bases sitting between them. Germline values: CDR1 DFQATT, CDR2 SNEGSKA (reference sequence). The CDR3 spans 12 residues. Amplification of the TCR beta CDR3 regions used RNA transcripts (as template). HTBI primers served in a first-round RT-PCR, which a second-round multiplex PCR followed. TCRdb re-called the multiplex PCR reads with MiXCR, one entry per CDR3 protein. This sample has hundreds of thousands of distinct CDR3 sequences; 20% to 25% occur once, and the top ten carry approximately 6.5%.

Sequencing used peripheral blood. The clonotype originates from a woman aged 18-35 years with stable Graves' hyperthyroidism. Some clones in this sample may be carry-over from other donors' samples. The rearrangement links TRBV20-1 to TRBJ2-7; maybe TRBD2 (5 bases). The CDR3 here is CSAPDYLYEQYF. In nucleotides, the CDR3 is TGCAGTGCCCCAGACTATCTCTACGAGCAGTACTTC.